Listed here is a single T cell receptor beta chain. Its antigen is still unknown. A much larger clone differs by one base, so this may be a read error. This entry is derived from a study of blood T cells in healthy people across ages. Study-level results: More naive CD4+ cells and higher diversity were found in long-lived than in aged donors. Strong correlation was found linking TCR beta diversity to naive T cell percentage.

The CDR3 has 12 amino acids. Germline loops: CDR1 SEHNR, CDR2 FQNEAQ (reference sequence). A J-beta primer mix and a sample-barcoded 5' primer were used in a second PCR of roughly 7 to 12 cycles. Each single sample gave us at least 2.5 million CDR3-containing paired-end reads. TCRdb processed the 5' RACE reads anew with MiXCR; each CDR3 protein has one entry. The table records around 1,500,000 distinct CDR3 sequences, 28% of them present only once. The receptor's source is a woman in her thirties in good health. V is TRBV7-9 and J is TRBJ1-2, with D maybe TRBD1 (5 bases). The sample consisted of blood. The CDR3 DNA reads TGTGCCAGCAGCTCGACAGCTTATGGCTACGCCTTC. Translation: CASSSTAYGYAF.